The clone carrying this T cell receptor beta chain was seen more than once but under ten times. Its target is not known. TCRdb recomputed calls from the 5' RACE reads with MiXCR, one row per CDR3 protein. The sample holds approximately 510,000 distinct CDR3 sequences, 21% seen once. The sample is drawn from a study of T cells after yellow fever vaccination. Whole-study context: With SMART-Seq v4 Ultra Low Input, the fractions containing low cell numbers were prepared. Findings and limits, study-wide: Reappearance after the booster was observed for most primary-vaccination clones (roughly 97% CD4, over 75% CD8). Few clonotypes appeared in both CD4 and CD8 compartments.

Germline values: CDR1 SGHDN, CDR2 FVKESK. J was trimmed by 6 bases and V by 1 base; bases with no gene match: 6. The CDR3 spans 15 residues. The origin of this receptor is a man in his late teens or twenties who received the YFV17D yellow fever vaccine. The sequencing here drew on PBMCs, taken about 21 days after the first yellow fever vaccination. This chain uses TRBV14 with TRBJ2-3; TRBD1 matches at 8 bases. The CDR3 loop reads CASSQAGQGWDTQYF. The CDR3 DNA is TGTGCCAGCAGCCAAGCAGGACAGGGCTGGGATACGCAGTATTTT. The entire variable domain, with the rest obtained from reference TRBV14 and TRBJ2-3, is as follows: EAGVTQFPSHSVIEKGQTVTLRCDPISGHDNLYWYRRVMGKEIKFLLHFVKESKQDESGMPNNRFLAERTGGTYSTLKVQPAELEDSGVYFCASSQAGQGWDTQYFGPGTRLTVL.